A single sample gave rise to the 21 T cell receptor beta chains below, sequenced in a study of molecular identifiers for immune sequencing clone quantification. TCRdb ran MiXCR on the PCR reads and lists one entry per CDR3 protein. The sample includes about 640,000 distinct CDR3 sequences, about 20% of them seen just once. The specimen sequenced was naive CD8+ T cells from blood, with Jurkat cell RNA spiked in. The subset denotes: FACS-sorted CD8+CD4-CCR7+CD45RA+ naive T cells. Receptors originate from a human donor in good health. Some libraries in this study had Jurkat cell RNA spiked in.

This clonotype was seen more than once but under ten times. This clone may be a read error of a much larger clone one base away. Because the CDR3 is missing its conserved closing phenylalanine or tryptophan, this is likely a read error. The V call is TRBV7-9, the J call TRBJ1-6; D uncertain. Trimming took off 4 bases at V and 11 bases at J, with 18 bases between the two ends. Germline V lookup: CDR1 SEHNR, CDR2 FQNEAQ (reference sequence). The CDR3 is 15 amino acids. In DNA, the CDR3 is TGTGCCAGCAGCTCAACAAACCTGGGCGTTGCACCCCTCCACTCT. This encodes CASSSTNLGVAPLHS.

The chain uses TRBV29-1 and TRBJ1-2; 8 nucleotides align to TRBD1. After removal of 7 bases from V and 0 bases from J, the junction contained 10 bases not matched to a gene. The CDR3 consists of 15 residues. CDR1 is SQVTM and CDR2 is ANQGSEA in the germline V gene. The CDR3 region is CSAWDRFGANYGYTF. CDR3 sequence (DNA): TGCAGCGCCTGGGACAGGTTCGGAGCTAACTATGGCTACACCTTC.

This clonotype was counted many times. This chain links TRBV30 with TRBJ2-7; possibly TRBD1 or TRBD2 for D (5 bases each). Trimming stripped 2 bases from V and 3 bases from J, with 14 bases between. In germline, CDR1 is GTSNPN, CDR2 SVGIG (reference sequence). CDR3 size: 14 residues. The CDR3 sequence is CAWSWGTVNYEQYF. CDR3 bases: TGTGCCTGGAGTTGGGGGACCGTTAACTACGAGCAGTACTTC.

This clonotype was counted ten times or more. The V gene is TRBV25-1, the J gene TRBJ2-1, with D hard to call. CDR3 length: 13 amino acids. The germline gives CDR1 MGHDK, CDR2 SYGVNS. Trimming left V 4 bases short and J 3 bases short, with 7 bases between. CDR3 nucleotide sequence: TGTGCCAGCAGTGTCCAGCGCTACAATGAGCAGTTCTTC. Amino acid sequence: CASSVQRYNEQFF.

J is TRBJ1-2 and V is TRBV12-3 or TRBV12-4; D is ambiguous. The germline V and J ends were trimmed by 4 bases and 4 bases, with 7 bases remaining between them. There are 12 residues in the CDR3. The CDR3 sequence: CASSSPVYGYTF. In nucleotides, the CDR3 is TGTGCCAGCAGTTCCCCGGTCTATGGCTACACCTTC.

V gene TRBV9 combines with J gene TRBJ1-6; D not resolved. The CDR3 is 14 amino acids. The germline CDR1 and CDR2 sequences are SGDLS and YYNGEE. The V end was cut by 4 bases, the J end by 12 bases, with 17 bases between. The CDR3, as DNA: TGTGCCAGCAGCCCCTCGGCAGGACCGGTACCCCTCCACTTT. This encodes CASSPSAGPVPLHF.

A remark on this clonotype: This CDR3 is missing its conserved last phenylalanine or tryptophan, likely due to a read error. The chain recombines TRBV19 with TRBJ2-2; D gene ambiguous. The V gene's germline CDR1 is LNHDA and CDR2 SQIVND (reference sequence). The CDR3 is made up of 11 amino acids. Trimming removed 5 bases at V and 5 bases at J, with 3 bases between. The CDR3 nucleotides read TGTGCCAGTAGTCTAACCGGGGAGCTGTTTCTT. Translation gives CASSLTGELFL.

This clonotype was observed a handful of times. The rearrangement links TRBV11-2 to TRBJ2-1; 14 positions agree with TRBD2. Trimming at V came to 1 base and at J to 6 bases, leaving 11 bases not matched to a gene. The germline gives CDR1 SGHAT, CDR2 FQNNGV. The length of the CDR3 is 19 residues. CDR3 protein: CASSLGRGTSGGRGNEQFF. CDR3 in DNA: TGTGCCAGCAGCTTAGGAAGGGGGACTAGCGGGGGAAGGGGCAATGAGCAGTTCTTC.

This clonotype was counted many times. The chain carries TRBV7-2 and TRBJ2-1, with D maybe TRBD1 (6 bases). Germline loops: CDR1 SGHTA, CDR2 FQGNSA. V was trimmed by 5 bases and J by 7 bases, leaving 15 bases between them. The CDR3 covers 14 residues. In DNA form, the CDR3 reads TGTGCCAGCAGCCCCCCTGGACAGTTGAATGAGCAGTTCTTC. Its protein product is CASSPPGQLNEQFF.

This clonotype showed up many times. The chain recombines TRBV20-1 with TRBJ1-3; D gene ambiguous. The CDR3 totals 13 residues. V was trimmed by 3 bases and J by 2 bases, leaving 8 bases between them. Germline lookup yields CDR1 DFQATT and CDR2 SNEGSKA (reference sequence). The CDR3 protein is CSASQDPGNTIYF. The CDR3 DNA follows: TGCAGTGCTAGCCAGGACCCTGGAAACACCATATATTTT.

To note about this clonotype: This sequence may be a read error, since a much larger clone differs from it by one base. J is TRBJ1-1 and V is TRBV6-5, with TRBD1 as a possible D gene (5 bases). The V gene's germline CDR1 is MNHEY and CDR2 SVGAGI. This CDR3 spans 11 amino acids. CDR3 nucleotide sequence: TGTGCCGGCAGAAGTGGGGGTGAAGCTTTCTTT. Its translation: CAGRSGGEAFF.

At least ten counts were recorded for this clonotype. This chain connects TRBV7-9 to TRBJ2-2, with 7 bases that match TRBD1. The V gene end was trimmed by 3 bases and the J gene end by 6 bases; junction bases not matched to a gene: 7. The CDR3 runs to 15 residues. Germline V CDR1 and CDR2: SEHNR, FQNEAQ (reference sequence). CDR3 DNA sequence: TGTGCCAGCAGCTTGGGGGACAGTTTCGCCGGGGAGCTGTTTTTT. Protein: CASSLGDSFAGELFF.

Regarding this clonotype: The junction shows a germline mismatch at one end, possibly a read error. The chain recombines TRBV7-6 with TRBJ2-6; perhaps D is TRBD1 or TRBD2 (6 bases each). Germline V CDR1 and CDR2: SGHVS, FNYEAQ. This CDR3 contains 20 residues. CDR3 DNA: TGTGCCGGCAGCTTAGCGGAGCAGGACAGTACCCACTCTGGGGCCAACGTCCTGACTTTC. Protein product: CAGSLAEQDSTHSGANVLTF.

This clonotype was observed a handful of times. J is TRBJ2-1 and V is TRBV6-6; 12 positions agree with TRBD2. This CDR3 spans 16 amino acids. Looked up from germline, CDR1 is MNHNY and CDR2 is SVGAGI (reference sequence). V trimming: 6 bases; J trimming: 11 bases; junction bases outside the gene matches: 14. CDR3 bases: TGTGCCAGCAGGCAACTAGCGGGAGGTGTGGGTAATAAGCAGTTCTTC. It yields the protein CASRQLAGGVGNKQFF.

At least ten counts were recorded for this clonotype. The chain combines TRBV7-9 with TRBJ2-1; 8 nucleotides align to TRBD2. The CDR3 has 16 amino acids. The ends lost 1 base at V and 6 bases at J; junction bases unmatched: 8. Per the germline V gene, CDR1 is SEHNR and CDR2 is FQNEAQ (reference sequence). CDR3 amino acids: CASSLVSGRVGNEQFF. CDR3 coding DNA: TGTGCCAGCAGCTTAGTATCCGGGAGGGTAGGCAATGAGCAGTTCTTC.

This clonotype was counted only a few times. The rearrangement links TRBV30 to TRBJ1-2; 9 nucleotides line up with TRBD1. The CDR3 extends over 16 amino acids. V shed 1 base and J 6 bases; nucleotides not matched to a gene: 12. Germline CDR1 reads GTSNPN; CDR2 reads SVGIG (reference sequence). CDR3 sequence reads: CAWSDATGGLIDGYTF. The DNA for the CDR3 is TGTGCCTGGAGTGATGCGACAGGGGGACTTATCGATGGCTACACCTTC.

This clonotype has a count of ten or more. The chain combines TRBV28 with TRBJ2-7; a weak D match, TRBD1 (6 bases). This CDR3 has 15 amino acids. Trimming pared 2 bases from V and 2 bases from J, leaving 13 bases between. The germline gives CDR1 MDHEN, CDR2 SYDVKM. CDR3 sequence reads: CASSLRGTRAYEQYF. CDR3 bases: TGTGCCAGCAGTTTAAGGGGGACGCGGGCCTACGAGCAGTACTTC.

This clonotype was observed at least ten times. This sequence joins TRBV20-1 and TRBJ2-4, with 8 bases that match TRBD2. J gave up 4 bases and V 5 bases, and 7 bases lay outside the gene matches. Germline CDR1 DFQATT, CDR2 SNEGSKA (reference sequence). The CDR3 runs to 14 residues. In nucleotides, the CDR3 is TGCAGTGCTTATCCCGGGACTAGTAAAAACATTCAGTACTTC. Encoded protein: CSAYPGTSKNIQYF.

A few counts support this clonotype. The V call is TRBV12-5, the J call TRBJ1-5, with a tentative D call TRBD1 (5 bases). Trimming shortened V by 3 bases and J by 4 bases, and 13 bases separated the two germline ends. This CDR3 has 15 amino acids. Germline CDR1 reads LGHNT; CDR2 reads FRNRAP. As DNA, the CDR3 is TGTGCTAGTGGTTTAGACGGGGGTGGGAATCAGCCCCAGCATTTT. Translated: CASGLDGGGNQPQHF.

This clonotype has a count of ten or more. J is TRBJ2-3 and V is TRBV20-1, with 9 bases lining up with TRBD2. V gave up 1 base and J gave up 13 bases; unmatched junction bases: 6. The CDR3 runs 12 residues. CDR1 is DFQATT and CDR2 is SNEGSKA in the germline V gene (reference sequence). CDR3 DNA sequence: TGCAGTGCTAGAGGACTAGCGGCCGTGGAGTATTTT. This gives the protein CSARGLAAVEYF.

This clonotype was recorded at least ten times. This chain links TRBV7-6 with TRBJ1-1; maybe TRBD1 (6 bases). Germline V gene data show CDR1 as SGHVS and CDR2 as FNYEAQ. Trimming took off 0 bases at V and 7 bases at J, with 9 bases between the two ends. CDR3 length equals 13 residues. This chain's CDR3 is CASSLAGTFEAFF. The DNA for the CDR3 is TGTGCCAGCAGCTTAGCGGGGACATTTGAAGCTTTCTTT.